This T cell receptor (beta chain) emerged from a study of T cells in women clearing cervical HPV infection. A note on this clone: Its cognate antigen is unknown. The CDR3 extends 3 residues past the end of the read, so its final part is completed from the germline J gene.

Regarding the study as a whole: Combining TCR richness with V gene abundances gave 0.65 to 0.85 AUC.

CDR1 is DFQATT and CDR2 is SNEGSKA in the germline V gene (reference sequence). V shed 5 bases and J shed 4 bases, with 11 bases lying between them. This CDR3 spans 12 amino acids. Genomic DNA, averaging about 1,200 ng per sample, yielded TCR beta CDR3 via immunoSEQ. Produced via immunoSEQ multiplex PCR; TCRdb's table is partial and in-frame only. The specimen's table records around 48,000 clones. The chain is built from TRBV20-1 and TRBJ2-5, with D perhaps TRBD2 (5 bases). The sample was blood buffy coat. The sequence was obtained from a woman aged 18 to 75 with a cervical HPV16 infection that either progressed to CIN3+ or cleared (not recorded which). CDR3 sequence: CSAVGRGETQYF. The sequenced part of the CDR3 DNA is TGCAGTGCTGTTGGCCGGGGAGAGACC.